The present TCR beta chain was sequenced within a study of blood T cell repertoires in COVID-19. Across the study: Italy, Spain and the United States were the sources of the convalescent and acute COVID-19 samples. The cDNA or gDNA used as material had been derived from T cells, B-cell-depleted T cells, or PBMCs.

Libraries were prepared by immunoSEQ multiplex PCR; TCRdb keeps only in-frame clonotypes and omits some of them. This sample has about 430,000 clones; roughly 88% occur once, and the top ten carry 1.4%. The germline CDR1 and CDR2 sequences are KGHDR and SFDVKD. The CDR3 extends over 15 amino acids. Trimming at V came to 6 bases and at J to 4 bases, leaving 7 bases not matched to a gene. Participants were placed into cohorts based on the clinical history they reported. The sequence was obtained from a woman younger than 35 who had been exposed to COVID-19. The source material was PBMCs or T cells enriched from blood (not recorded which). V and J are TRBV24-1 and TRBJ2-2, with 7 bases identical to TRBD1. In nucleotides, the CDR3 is TGTGCCACCAGTCAAGCGACAGGGTCCACCGGGGAGCTGTTTTTT. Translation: CATSQATGSTGELFF.